This is a list of T cell receptor beta chains from one sample in a study of T-cell memory formation after mild COVID-19. TCRdb re-analysed the 5' RACE reads in MiXCR, keeping a single row per CDR3 protein. The sample includes around 340,000 distinct CDR3 sequences, more than 15% of them seen just once. The sample taken for sequencing was PBMCs or a T cell subset sorted from them (not recorded which). The source is a young man who had mild COVID-19 (a few samples of this study predate the infection). Cell type and time point are not known. Each CDR3 is given with its conserved first and last residue.

j_call v_call cdr3_aa
TRBJ2-3 TRBV12-3/TRBV12-4 CASSLPRSGLDTQYF
TRBJ2-2 TRBV4-1 CASSRTRQANTGELFF
TRBJ2-2 TRBV27 CASKDSYTGELFF
TRBJ2-3 TRBV4-3 CASSQDRSTDTQYF
TRBJ1-5 TRBV7-6 CASSLGTGEGQPQHF
TRBJ2-1 TRBV7-2 CASSPEGGHNEQFF
TRBJ1-5 TRBV6-5 CASSLDGRDGQPQHF
TRBJ1-1 TRBV9 CASSVAWGSTEAFF
TRBJ2-5 TRBV3-1 CASSHLGRGQETQYF
TRBJ2-1 TRBV12-3/TRBV12-4 CASRTGTGGRNEQFF
TRBJ2-3 TRBV19 CASSTLLAGGTDTQYF
TRBJ1-2 TRBV7-2 CASSYGRGLVDGYTF
TRBJ2-5 TRBV7-9 CASSLVGTETQYF
TRBJ1-1 TRBV12-5 CASLNWGNTEAFF
TRBJ2-7 TRBV7-9 CASSPDYQQYF
TRBJ2-7 TRBV7-9 CASSAPGGYDEQYF
TRBJ2-7 TRBV11-2 CASSLGGPYEQYF
TRBJ2-3 TRBV7-2 CASSSGLAGGLSWDTQYF
TRBJ1-1 TRBV7-2 CASSLRGVGEAFF
TRBJ2-3 TRBV7-2 CASRRTSPTQYF